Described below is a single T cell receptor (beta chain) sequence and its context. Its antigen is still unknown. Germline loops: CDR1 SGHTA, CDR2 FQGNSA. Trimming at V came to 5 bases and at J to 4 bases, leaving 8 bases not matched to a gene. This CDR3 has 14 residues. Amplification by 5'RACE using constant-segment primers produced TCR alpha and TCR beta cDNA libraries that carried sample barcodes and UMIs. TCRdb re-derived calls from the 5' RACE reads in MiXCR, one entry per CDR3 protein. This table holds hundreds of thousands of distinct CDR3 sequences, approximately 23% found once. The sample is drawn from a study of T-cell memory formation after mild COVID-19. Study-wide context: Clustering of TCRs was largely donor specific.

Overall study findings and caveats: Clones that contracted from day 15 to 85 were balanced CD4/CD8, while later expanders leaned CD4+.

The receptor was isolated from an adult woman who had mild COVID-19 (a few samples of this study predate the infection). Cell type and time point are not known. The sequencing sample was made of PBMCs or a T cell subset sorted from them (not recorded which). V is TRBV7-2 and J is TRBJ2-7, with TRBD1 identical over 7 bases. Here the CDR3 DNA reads TGTGCCAGCAGCCCCAACAGGGGTGCTTACGAGCAGTACTTC. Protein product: CASSPNRGAYEQYF.